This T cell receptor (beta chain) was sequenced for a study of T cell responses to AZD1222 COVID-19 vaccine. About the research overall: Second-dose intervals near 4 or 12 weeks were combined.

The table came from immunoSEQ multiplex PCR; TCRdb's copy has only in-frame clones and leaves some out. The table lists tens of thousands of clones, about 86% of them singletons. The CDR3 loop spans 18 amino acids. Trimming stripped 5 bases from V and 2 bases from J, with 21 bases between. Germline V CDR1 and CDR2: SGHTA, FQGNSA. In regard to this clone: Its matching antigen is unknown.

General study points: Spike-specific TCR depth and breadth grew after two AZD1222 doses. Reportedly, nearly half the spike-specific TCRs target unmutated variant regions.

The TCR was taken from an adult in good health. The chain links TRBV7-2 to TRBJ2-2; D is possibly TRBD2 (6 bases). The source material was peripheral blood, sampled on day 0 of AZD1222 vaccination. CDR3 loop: CASSPRRRRGPNTGELFF. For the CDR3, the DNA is TGTGCCAGCAGCCCACGCCGTAGGAGGGGACCTAACACCGGGGAGCTGTTTTTT.